This TCR beta chain was recorded in a study of Ad26.COV2.S vaccination and SARS-CoV-2 variants. Across the whole study: The donor belonged to the COV1001 Ad26.COV2.S trial arm. Intramuscularly, Ad26.COV2.S was given either once or twice, 56 days apart.

This CDR3 contains 18 residues. V shed 4 bases and J shed 2 bases, with 25 bases lying between them. The V gene's germline CDR1 is SGHKS and CDR2 YYEKEE (reference sequence). The assay was immunoSEQ multiplex PCR, and TCRdb's table has in-frame clones only and misses some. The sample lists about 350,000 clones, 80% to 90% occurring once. Overall study results and limits: Recipients given vaccine exceeded placebo recipients in spike-specific TCR breadth.

Concerning this clone itself: Its antigen is not known.

Indicated treatment: some 20 received Ad26.COV2.S at low or high dose, single or two shots; a few received placebo; per-sample allocation not given. Sampling took place 63 days after the first vaccine or placebo injection. Built on an Ad26 vector, the vaccine expressed Wuhan-strain SARS-CoV-2 spike. The J gene is TRBJ2-7, the V gene TRBV5-5; D remains ambiguous. Material: peripheral blood, obtained in a trial of Ad26.COV2.S vaccine versus placebo. The TCR sequence derives from a person aged 18-60 years who received the Ad26.COV2.S COVID-19 vaccine or a placebo. The chain's CDR3 is CASSLQPDLPRKPYEQYF. The CDR3 nucleotides read TGTGCCAGCAGCCTACAGCCCGACCTTCCCCGGAAACCCTACGAGCAGTACTTC.